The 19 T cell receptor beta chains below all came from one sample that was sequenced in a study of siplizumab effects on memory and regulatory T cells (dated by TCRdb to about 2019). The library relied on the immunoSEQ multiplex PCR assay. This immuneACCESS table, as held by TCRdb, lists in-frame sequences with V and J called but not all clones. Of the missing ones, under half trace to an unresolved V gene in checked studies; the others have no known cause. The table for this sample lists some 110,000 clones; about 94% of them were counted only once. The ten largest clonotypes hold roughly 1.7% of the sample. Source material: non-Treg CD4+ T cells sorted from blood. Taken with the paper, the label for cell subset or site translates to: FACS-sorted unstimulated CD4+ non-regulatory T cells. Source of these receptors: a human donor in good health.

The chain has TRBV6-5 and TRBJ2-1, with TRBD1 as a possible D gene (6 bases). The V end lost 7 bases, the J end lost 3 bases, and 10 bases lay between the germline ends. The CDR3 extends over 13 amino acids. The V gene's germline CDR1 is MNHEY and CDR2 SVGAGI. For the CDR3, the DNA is TGTGCCAGCAAACCGACAGGCTACAATGAGCAGTTCTTC. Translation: CASKPTGYNEQFF.

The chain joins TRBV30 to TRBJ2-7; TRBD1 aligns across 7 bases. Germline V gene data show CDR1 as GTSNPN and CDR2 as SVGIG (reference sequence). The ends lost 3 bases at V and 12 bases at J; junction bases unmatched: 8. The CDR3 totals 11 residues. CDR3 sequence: CAWRDRQGGYF. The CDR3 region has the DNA TGTGCCTGGAGAGACCGACAGGGTGGGTACTTC.

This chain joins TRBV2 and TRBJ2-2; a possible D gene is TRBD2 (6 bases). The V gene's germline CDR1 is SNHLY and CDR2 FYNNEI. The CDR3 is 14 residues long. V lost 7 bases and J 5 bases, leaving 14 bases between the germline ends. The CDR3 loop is CASKRAILTGELFF. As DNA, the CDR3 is TGTGCCAGCAAGCGGGCGATACTAACCGGGGAGCTGTTTTTT.

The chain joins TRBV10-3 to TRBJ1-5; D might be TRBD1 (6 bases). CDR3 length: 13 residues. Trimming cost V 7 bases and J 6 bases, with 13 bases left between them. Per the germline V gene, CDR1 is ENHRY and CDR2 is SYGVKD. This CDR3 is CAIKGGSGQPQHF. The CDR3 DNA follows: TGTGCCATCAAGGGGGGTTCTGGTCAGCCCCAGCATTTT.

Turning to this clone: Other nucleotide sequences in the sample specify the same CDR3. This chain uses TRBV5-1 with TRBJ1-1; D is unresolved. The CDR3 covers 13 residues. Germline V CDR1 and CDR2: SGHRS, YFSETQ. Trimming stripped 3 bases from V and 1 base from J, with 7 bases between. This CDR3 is CASSSTTNTEAFF. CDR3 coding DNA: TGCGCCAGCAGCTCAACCACGAACACTGAAGCTTTCTTT.

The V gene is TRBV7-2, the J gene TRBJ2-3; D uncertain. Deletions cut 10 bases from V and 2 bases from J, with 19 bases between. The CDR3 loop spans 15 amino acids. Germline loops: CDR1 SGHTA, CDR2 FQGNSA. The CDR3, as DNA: TGTGCCACCAGAGATTACGACTTCCTCACAGATACGCAGTATTTT. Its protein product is CATRDYDFLTDTQYF. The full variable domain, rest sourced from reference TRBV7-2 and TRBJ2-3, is GAGVSQSPSNKVTEKGKDVELRCDPISGHTALYWYRQSLGQGLEFLIYFQGNSAPDKSGLPSDRFSAERTGGSVSTLTIQRTQQEDSAVYLCATRDYDFLTDTQYFGPGTRLTVL.

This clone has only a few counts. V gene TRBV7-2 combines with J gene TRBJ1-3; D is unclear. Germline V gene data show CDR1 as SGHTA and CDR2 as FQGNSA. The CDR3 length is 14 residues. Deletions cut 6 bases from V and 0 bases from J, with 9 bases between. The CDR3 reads CASSTPSSGNTIYF. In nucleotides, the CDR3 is TGTGCCAGCAGTACACCGAGCTCTGGAAACACCATATATTTT.

CDR3 residues: CASSGQGATEAFF. CDR3 in DNA: TGTGCCAGCAGTGGACAGGGGGCCACTGAAGCTTTCTTT. The genes are TRBV6-1 and TRBJ1-1; 10 positions agree with TRBD1. V trimming: 4 bases; J trimming: 4 bases; junction bases outside the gene matches: 0. Germline CDR1 MNHNS, CDR2 SASEGT. The CDR3 consists of 13 residues.

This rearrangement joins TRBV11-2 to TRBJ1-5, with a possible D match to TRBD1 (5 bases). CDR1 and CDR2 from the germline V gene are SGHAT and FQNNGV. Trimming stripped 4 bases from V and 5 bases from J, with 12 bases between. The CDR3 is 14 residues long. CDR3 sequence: CASSSTDQDQPQHF. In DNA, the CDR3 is TGTGCCAGCAGCTCGACAGACCAAGATCAGCCCCAGCATTTT.

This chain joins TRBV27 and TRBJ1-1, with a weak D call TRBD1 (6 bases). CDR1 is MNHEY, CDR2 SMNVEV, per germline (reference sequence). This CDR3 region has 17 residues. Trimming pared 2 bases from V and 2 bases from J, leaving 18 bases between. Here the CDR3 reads CASSLRDTRTGNTEAFF. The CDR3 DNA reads TGTGCCAGCAGTTTACGGGACACCAGAACGGGAAACACTGAAGCTTTCTTT.

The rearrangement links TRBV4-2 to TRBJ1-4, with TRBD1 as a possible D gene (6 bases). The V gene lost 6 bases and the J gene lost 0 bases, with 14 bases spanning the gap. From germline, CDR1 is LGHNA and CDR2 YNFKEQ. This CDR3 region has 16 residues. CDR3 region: CASRAQDSPTNEKLFF. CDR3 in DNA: TGTGCCAGCAGGGCCCAGGACAGCCCAACTAATGAAAAACTGTTTTTT.

CDR3 nucleotide sequence: TGCGCCAGCAGTTCGGGACAGGGGGGGGCAGATACGCAGTATTTT. This gives the protein CASSSGQGGADTQYF. The chain combines TRBV10-1 with TRBJ2-3; TRBD1 agrees at 11 bases. J lost 4 bases, V lost 5 bases, and 5 bases had no gene match. Germline lookup yields CDR1 WNHNN and CDR2 SYGVQD (reference sequence). This CDR3 is 15 amino acids long.

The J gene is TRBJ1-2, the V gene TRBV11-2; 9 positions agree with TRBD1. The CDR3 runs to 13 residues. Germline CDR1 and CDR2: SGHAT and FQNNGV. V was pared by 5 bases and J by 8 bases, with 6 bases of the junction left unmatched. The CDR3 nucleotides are TGTGCCAGCAGCCCCCGGACAGGGGCCGGCTACACCTTC. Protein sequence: CASSPRTGAGYTF.

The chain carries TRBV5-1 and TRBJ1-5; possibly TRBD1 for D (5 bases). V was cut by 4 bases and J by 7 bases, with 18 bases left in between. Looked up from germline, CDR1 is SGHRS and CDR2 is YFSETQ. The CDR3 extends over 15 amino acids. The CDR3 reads CASSLLTGGDQPQHF. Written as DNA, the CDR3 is TGCGCCAGCAGCCTATTGACGGGGGGGGACCAGCCCCAGCATTTT. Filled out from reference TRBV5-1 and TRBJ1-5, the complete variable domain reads KAGVTQTPRYLIKTRGQQVTLSCSPISGHRSVSWYQQTPGQGLQFLFEYFSETQRNKGNFPGRFSGRQFSNSRSEMNVSTLELGDSALYLCASSLLTGGDQPQHFGDGTRLSIL.

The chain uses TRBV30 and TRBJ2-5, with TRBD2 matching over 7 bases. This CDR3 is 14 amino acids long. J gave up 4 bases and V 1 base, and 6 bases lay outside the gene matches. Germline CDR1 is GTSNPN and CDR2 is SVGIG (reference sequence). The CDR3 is CAWSGGGGGETQYF. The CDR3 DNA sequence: TGTGCCTGGAGTGGTGGCGGCGGGGGAGAGACCCAGTACTTC. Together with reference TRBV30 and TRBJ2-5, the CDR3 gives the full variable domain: SQTIHQWPATLVQPVGSPLSLECTVEGTSNPNLYWYRQAAGRGLQLLFYSVGIGQISSEVPQNLSASRPQDRQFILSSKKLLLSDSGFYLCAWSGGGGGETQYFGPGTRLLVL.

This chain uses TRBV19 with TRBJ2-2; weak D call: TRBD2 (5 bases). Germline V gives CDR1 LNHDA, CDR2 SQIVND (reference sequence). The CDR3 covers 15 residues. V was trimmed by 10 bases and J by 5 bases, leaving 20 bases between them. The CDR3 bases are TGTGCCATTAGAACCGGACTTCCGCGGACCGGGGAGCTGTTTTTT. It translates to CAIRTGLPRTGELFF.

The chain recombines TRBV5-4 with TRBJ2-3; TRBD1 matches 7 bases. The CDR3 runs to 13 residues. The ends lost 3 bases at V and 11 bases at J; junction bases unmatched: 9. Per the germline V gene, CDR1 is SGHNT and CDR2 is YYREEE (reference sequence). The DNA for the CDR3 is TGTGCCAGCAGCTCGGACAGGAGAGGGTTGCAGTATTTT. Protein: CASSSDRRGLQYF.

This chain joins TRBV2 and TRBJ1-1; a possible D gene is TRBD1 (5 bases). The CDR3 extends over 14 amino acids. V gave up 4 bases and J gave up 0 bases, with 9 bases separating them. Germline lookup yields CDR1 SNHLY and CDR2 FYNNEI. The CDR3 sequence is CASSADRVNTEAFF. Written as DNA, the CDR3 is TGTGCCAGCAGTGCCGACAGAGTGAACACTGAAGCTTTCTTT.

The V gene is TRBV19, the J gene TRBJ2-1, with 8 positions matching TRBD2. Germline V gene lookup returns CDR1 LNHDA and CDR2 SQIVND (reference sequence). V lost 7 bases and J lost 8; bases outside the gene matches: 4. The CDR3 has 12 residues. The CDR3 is CASNGRGYEQFF. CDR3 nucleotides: TGTGCCAGTAACGGGAGGGGGTATGAGCAGTTCTTC. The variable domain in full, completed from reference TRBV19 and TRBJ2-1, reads DGGITQSPKYLFRKEGQNVTLSCEQNLNHDAMYWYRQDPGQGLRLIYYSQIVNDFQKGDIAEGYSVSREKKESFPLTVTSAQKNPTAFYLCASNGRGYEQFFGPGTRLTVL.